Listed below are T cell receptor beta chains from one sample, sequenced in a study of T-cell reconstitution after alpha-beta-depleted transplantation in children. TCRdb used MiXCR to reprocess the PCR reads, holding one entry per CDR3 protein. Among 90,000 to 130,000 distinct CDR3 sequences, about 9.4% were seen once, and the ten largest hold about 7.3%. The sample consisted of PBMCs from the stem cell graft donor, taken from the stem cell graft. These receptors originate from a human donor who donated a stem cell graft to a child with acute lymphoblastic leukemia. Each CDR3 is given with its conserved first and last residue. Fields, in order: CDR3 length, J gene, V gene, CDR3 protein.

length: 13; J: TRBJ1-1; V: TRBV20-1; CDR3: CSAQQGDRPEAFF
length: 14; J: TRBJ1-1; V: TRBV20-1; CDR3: CSASVDSLNTEAFF
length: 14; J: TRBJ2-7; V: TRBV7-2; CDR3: CASSHTSDSYEQYF
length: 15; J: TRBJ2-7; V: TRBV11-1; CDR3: CASSLERALYYEQYF
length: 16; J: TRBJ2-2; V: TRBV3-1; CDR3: CASSQPDRVGTGELFF
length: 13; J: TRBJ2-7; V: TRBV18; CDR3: CASSPTRAYEQYF
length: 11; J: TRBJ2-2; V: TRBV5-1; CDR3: CASGLTGELFF
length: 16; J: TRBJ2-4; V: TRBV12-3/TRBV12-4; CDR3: CASSPGTLSPLDSQYF
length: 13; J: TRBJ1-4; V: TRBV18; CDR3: CASSPDREEKLFF
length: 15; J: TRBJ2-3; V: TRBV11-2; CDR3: CASSLVLTGADTQYF
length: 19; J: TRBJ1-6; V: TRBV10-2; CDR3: CASSESEGSVSSYNSPLHF
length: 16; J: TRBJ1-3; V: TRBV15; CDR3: CATSRAGRDSGNTIYF
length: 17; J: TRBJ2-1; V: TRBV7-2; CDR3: CASSLAYSGTSYNEQFF
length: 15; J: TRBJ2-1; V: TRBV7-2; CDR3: CASSLGSGSLNEQFF
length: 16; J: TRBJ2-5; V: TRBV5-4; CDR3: CVSSRTGGATGETQYF
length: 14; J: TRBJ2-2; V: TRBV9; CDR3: CASSVVSSIGELFF
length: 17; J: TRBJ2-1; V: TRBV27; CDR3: CASSLLSSLPVNNEQFF
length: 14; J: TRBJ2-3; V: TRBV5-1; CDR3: CASSTSTGRDTQYF
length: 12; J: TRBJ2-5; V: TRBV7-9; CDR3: CASSLRKETQYF
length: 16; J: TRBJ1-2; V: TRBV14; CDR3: CASSQDLGQVNYGYTF
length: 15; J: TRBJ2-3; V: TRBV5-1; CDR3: CASSLVSGGTDTQYF
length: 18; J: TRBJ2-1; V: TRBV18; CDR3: CASSPSFLQGLRSNEQFF
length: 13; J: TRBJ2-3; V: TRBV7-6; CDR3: CASSPSTGDTQYF
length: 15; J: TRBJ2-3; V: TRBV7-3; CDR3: CASSFTGEGTDTQYF
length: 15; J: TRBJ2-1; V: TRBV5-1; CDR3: CASSYRQGPYNEQFF
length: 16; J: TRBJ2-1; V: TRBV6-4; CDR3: CASSSLGGAFYNEQFF
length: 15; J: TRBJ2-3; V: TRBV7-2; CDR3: CASSPWSRVEDTQYF
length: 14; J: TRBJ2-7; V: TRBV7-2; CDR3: CASSLGALAGEQYF
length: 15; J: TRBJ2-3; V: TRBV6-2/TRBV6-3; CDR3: CASRVPTSSRDTQYF
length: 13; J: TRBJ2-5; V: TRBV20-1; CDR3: CSAREQGVETQYF
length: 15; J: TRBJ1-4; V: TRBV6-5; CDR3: CASSYRGQLNEKLFF
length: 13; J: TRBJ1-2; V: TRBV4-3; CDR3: CASSQGQGYGYTF
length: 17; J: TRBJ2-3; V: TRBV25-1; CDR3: CASRGMGAARGTDTQYF